This TCR beta chain was profiled in a study of cytomegalovirus exposure and HLA in healthy donors. Study-wide results and limits: In an earlier analysis, about 87% or about 30%: the productive usage of most TCR beta V segments. Rare TCR sequences dominated, though some public TCRs recurred in many donors. A few CMV-associated chains were confirmed in vitro to be specific for CMV antigens.

Germline-derived CDR1 and CDR2 are SGDLS and YYNGEE. The ends were cut back, 4 bases at V and 6 bases at J, with 12 bases in the middle. This CDR3 has 13 residues. In this sample, this clone turned up a few times. Its antigen remains unidentified. PCR amplification relied on 60 Vbeta primers (plus 13 Jbeta primers). This table comes from immunoSEQ multiplex PCR, and its TCRdb copy is limited to in-frame clones, with some not included. Of about 50,000 clones in the sample, about three quarters were seen once. The clonotype comes from a man aged 25 to 40 in good health and CMV-seropositive. The rearrangement joins TRBV9 to TRBJ2-3; a possible D gene is TRBD1 (5 bases). Material: PBMCs. In DNA form, the CDR3 reads TGTGCCAGCAGCCTAAGGGGTCTGGATACGCAGTATTTT. It is translated as CASSLRGLDTQYF.